Below are 20 T cell receptor beta chains sequenced from a single sample in a study of identical twins. Each CDR3 protein is one row after TCRdb ran MiXCR on the 5' RACE reads. This table holds 690,000 or so distinct CDR3 sequences, over 8.5% found once. This sample also appeared in a second study, on yellow fever vaccine responses in identical twins.

Sequenced input: PBMCs. Receptor source: a young woman in good health.

This clonotype appeared a few times. This chain joins TRBV20-1 and TRBJ1-1; D remains ambiguous. Trimming removed 5 bases at V and 1 base at J, with 11 bases between. The CDR3 sequence is 13 residues long. Germline lookup yields CDR1 DFQATT and CDR2 SNEGSKA (reference sequence). In nucleotides, the CDR3 is TGCAGTGCTTCTCGCGTGCCGAACACTGAAGCTTTCTTT. This gives the protein CSASRVPNTEAFF.

The rearrangement joins TRBV10-2 to TRBJ2-1, with D hard to call. Germline values: CDR1 WSHSY, CDR2 SAAADI. Deletions cut 3 bases from V and 0 bases from J, with 9 bases between. The CDR3 totals 15 residues. CDR3 sequence (DNA): TGCGCCAGCAGTGAATGGAAAAGCTCCTACAATGAGCAGTTCTTC. Its translation: CASSEWKSSYNEQFF.

This rearrangement joins TRBV24-1 to TRBJ2-7, with 7 bases lining up with TRBD1. Germline assignment: CDR1 KGHDR and CDR2 SFDVKD. J was trimmed by 2 bases and V by 4 bases; bases with no gene match: 4. The CDR3 spans 14 residues. CDR3: CATSESGTAYEQYF. Written as DNA, the CDR3 is TGTGCCACCAGTGAATCCGGGACAGCCTACGAGCAGTACTTC.

V is TRBV27 and J is TRBJ2-3; D could derive from TRBD1 or TRBD2 (5 bases each). Trimming took off 4 bases at V and 4 bases at J, with 15 bases between the two ends. Germline V lookup: CDR1 MNHEY, CDR2 SMNVEV (reference sequence). The CDR3 is made up of 15 amino acids. For the CDR3, the DNA is TGTGCCAGCAGTTCCCCAGCCAGGGAGTCAGATACGCAGTATTTT. It yields the protein CASSSPARESDTQYF.

This sequence joins TRBV29-1 and TRBJ2-7, with no clear D. Germline CDR1 SQVTM, CDR2 ANQGSEA. V gave up 5 bases and J gave up 4 bases, with 15 bases separating them. There are 13 residues in the CDR3. The CDR3 protein is CSVSGPHTYEQYF. The CDR3 nucleotides are TGCAGCGTTTCCGGCCCGCACACATACGAGCAGTACTTC.

The CDR3, as DNA: TGTGCCAGCAGCTTACGCCCTGATGGCACAGATACGCAGTATTTT. It yields the protein CASSLRPDGTDTQYF. The chain is built from TRBV7-9 and TRBJ2-3; D uncertain. Looked up from germline, CDR1 is SEHNR and CDR2 is FQNEAQ (reference sequence). The V end lost 2 bases, the J end lost 1 base, and 10 bases lay between the germline ends. CDR3 size: 15 residues.

This clonotype was counted a few times. The chain combines TRBV4-2 with TRBJ2-2; D is undetermined. The CDR3 runs 13 residues. Germline assignment: CDR1 LGHNA and CDR2 YNFKEQ. V gave up 3 bases and J gave up 1 base, with 3 bases separating them. DNA for the CDR3: TGTGCCAGCAGCCACTGGAACACCGGGGAGCTGTTTTTT. This gives the protein CASSHWNTGELFF.

This clonotype was observed a few times. V gene TRBV7-8 combines with J gene TRBJ2-7; tentative D call: TRBD1 (5 bases). Germline V gene data show CDR1 as SGHVS and CDR2 as FQNEAQ. The CDR3 contains 12 residues. Trimming stripped 2 bases from V and 7 bases from J, with 9 bases between. The CDR3 loop is CASSLRQIEQYF. CDR3 bases: TGTGCCAGCAGCTTAAGACAGATTGAGCAGTACTTC. The full variable domain, completed using reference TRBV7-8 and TRBJ2-7, is GAGVSQSPRYKVAKRGQDVALRCDPISGHVSLFWYQQALGQGPEFLTYFQNEAQLDKSGLPSDRFFAERPEGSVSTLKIQRTQQEDSAVYLCASSLRQIEQYFGPGTRLTVT.

The chain employs TRBV2 and TRBJ2-3; D may be TRBD1 (5 bases). Trimming left V 5 bases short and J 2 bases short, with 11 bases between. CDR3 size: 14 residues. Germline CDR1 reads SNHLY; CDR2 reads FYNNEI. Written as DNA, the CDR3 is TGTGCCAGCAGTAAGACAGAAAACACAGATACGCAGTATTTT. Translating it yields CASSKTENTDTQYF.

This clonotype has only a few counts. The V call is TRBV29-1, the J call TRBJ2-3; D unclear. Germline V gene lookup returns CDR1 SQVTM and CDR2 ANQGSEA. CDR3 size: 12 residues. Trimming removed 6 bases at V and 2 bases at J, with 9 bases between. The CDR3 nucleotides are TGCAGCGTCCCCGACACCACAGATACGCAGTATTTT. Translation: CSVPDTTDTQYF.

This chain links TRBV7-8 with TRBJ1-5; no clear D gene. Trimming removed 0 bases from V and 5 bases from J, with 5 bases in between. Germline V lookup: CDR1 SGHVS, CDR2 FQNEAQ. CDR3 length: 13 amino acids. DNA for the CDR3: TGTGCCAGCAGCTTAGCGTCTGATCAGCCCCAGCATTTT. Encoded protein: CASSLASDQPQHF.

The chain is built from TRBV9 and TRBJ1-5; 9 bases map to TRBD1. Germline V lookup: CDR1 SGDLS, CDR2 YYNGEE. V lost 5 bases to trimming and J lost 5 bases; unmatched junction nucleotides: 5. CDR3 length: 14 residues. CDR3 DNA: TGTGCCAGCAGTGATACAGGGGGCTATCAGCCCCAGCATTTT. This translates into CASSDTGGYQPQHF.

This clonotype was seen only a few times. The chain uses TRBV4-3 and TRBJ2-2; D remains unclear. CDR3 size: 18 residues. The germline V gene encodes CDR1 LGHNA and CDR2 YSLEER. Trimming stripped 1 base from V and 0 bases from J, with 15 bases between. The CDR3 coding sequence is TGCGCCAGCAGCCAAGGTGCTACCAAGACATCGAACACCGGGGAGCTGTTTTTT. This sequence encodes CASSQGATKTSNTGELFF.

The chain has TRBV20-1 and TRBJ2-1; 7 nucleotides agree with TRBD2. V lost 4 bases, J lost 6 bases, and 6 bases stayed unmatched. There are 13 residues in the CDR3. Germline values: CDR1 DFQATT, CDR2 SNEGSKA (reference sequence). The chain's CDR3 is CSAIAGDFNEQFF. The CDR3 region has the DNA TGCAGTGCTATCGCGGGGGATTTCAATGAGCAGTTCTTC.

This clonotype showed up many times. The rearrangement uses TRBV28 and TRBJ1-6; D call uncertain. The germline V and J ends were trimmed by 6 bases and 4 bases, with 16 bases remaining between them. Germline loops: CDR1 MDHEN, CDR2 SYDVKM. This CDR3 region has 16 residues. In DNA, the CDR3 is TGTGCCAGCAGCCGATCCCGAACAGATTATAATTCACCCCTCCACTTT. This gives the protein CASSRSRTDYNSPLHF.

This clonotype came up many times. The chain is built from TRBV2 and TRBJ1-2; no reliable D call. From germline, CDR1 is SNHLY and CDR2 FYNNEI. The CDR3 is made up of 14 amino acids. Trimming removed 8 bases from V and 0 bases from J, with 13 bases in between. CDR3 sequence (DNA): TGTGCCAGCCACGGACTACCCTCTAACTATGGCTACACCTTC. It is translated as CASHGLPSNYGYTF.

The CDR3 DNA reads as TGCGCCAGCAGCCAGGGCGGGACCCCTGGGTCTGAAGCTTTCTTT. Amino acids: CASSQGGTPGSEAFF. This chain links TRBV4-1 with TRBJ1-1; possible D gene TRBD1, 5 bases. Germline-derived CDR1 and CDR2 are MGHRA and YSYEKL. The CDR3 contains 15 residues. Trimming removed 3 bases from V and 6 bases from J, with 17 bases in between.

This clonotype showed up just a few times. The chain uses TRBV7-2 and TRBJ2-3; D possibly uses TRBD1 or TRBD2 (7 bases each). The V and J ends lost 4 bases and 5 bases respectively, with 19 bases between them. The CDR3 is made up of 16 amino acids. Germline V gives CDR1 SGHTA, CDR2 FQGNSA. The chain's CDR3 is CASSYISTGRVDTQYF. CDR3 sequence (DNA): TGTGCCAGCAGCTACATCTCGACAGGGAGGGTAGATACGCAGTATTTT.

There are a few counts of this clonotype. V usage is TRBV6-1 and J usage is TRBJ2-6; perhaps TRBD2 as D (6 bases). The V gene lost 5 bases and the J gene lost 2 bases, with 13 bases spanning the gap. Germline V CDR1 and CDR2: MNHNS, SASEGT. This CDR3 region has 16 residues. CDR3: CASSPKGEAGANVLTF. The CDR3 DNA is TGTGCCAGCAGTCCTAAAGGGGAGGCTGGGGCCAACGTCCTGACTTTC.

This clonotype was detected only a few times. The rearrangement joins TRBV29-1 to TRBJ2-7; 7 bases are a match to TRBD1. This CDR3 is built from 11 residues. CDR1 is SQVTM and CDR2 is ANQGSEA in the germline V gene. The junction had 5 bases not matched to a gene; V was cut back by 6 bases and J by 6 bases. The CDR3 nucleotides are TGCAGCGTGAAGGGGGCGGGCGAGCAGTACTTC. It translates to CSVKGAGEQYF.